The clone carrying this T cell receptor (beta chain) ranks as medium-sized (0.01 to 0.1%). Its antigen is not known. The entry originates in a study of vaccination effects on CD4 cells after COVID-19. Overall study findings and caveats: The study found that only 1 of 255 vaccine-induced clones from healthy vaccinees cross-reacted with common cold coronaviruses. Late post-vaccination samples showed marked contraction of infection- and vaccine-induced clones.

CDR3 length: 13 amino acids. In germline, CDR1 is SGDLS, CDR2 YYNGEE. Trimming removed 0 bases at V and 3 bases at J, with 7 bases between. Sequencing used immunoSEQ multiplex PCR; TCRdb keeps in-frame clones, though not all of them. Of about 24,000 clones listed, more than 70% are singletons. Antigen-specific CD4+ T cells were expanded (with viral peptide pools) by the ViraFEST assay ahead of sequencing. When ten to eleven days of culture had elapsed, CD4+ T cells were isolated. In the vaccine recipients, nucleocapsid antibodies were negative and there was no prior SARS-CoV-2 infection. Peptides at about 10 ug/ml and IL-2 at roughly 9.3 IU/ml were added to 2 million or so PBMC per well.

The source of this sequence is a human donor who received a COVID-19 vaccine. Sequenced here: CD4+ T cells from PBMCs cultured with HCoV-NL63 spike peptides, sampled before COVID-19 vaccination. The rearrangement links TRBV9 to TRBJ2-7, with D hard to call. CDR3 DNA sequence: TGTGCCAGCAGCGTAGACGGTCTCTACGAGCAGTACTTC. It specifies CASSVDGLYEQYF. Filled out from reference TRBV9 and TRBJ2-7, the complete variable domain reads DSGVTQTPKHLITATGQRVTLRCSPRSGDLSVYWYQQSLDQGLQFLIQYYNGEERAKGNILERFSAQQFPDLHSELNLSSLELGDSALYFCASSVDGLYEQYFGPGTRLTVT.